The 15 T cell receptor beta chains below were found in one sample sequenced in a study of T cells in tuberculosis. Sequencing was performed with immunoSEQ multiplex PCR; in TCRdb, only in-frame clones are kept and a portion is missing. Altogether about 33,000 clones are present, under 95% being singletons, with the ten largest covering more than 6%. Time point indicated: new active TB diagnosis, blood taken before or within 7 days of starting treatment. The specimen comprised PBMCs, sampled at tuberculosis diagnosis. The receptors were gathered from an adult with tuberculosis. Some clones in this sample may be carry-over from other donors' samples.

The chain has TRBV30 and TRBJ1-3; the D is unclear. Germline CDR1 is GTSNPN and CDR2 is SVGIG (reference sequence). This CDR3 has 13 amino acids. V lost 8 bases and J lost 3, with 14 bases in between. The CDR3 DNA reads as TGTGCCGTCGATGGAGGGCTTGGAAACACCATATATTTT. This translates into CAVDGGLGNTIYF.

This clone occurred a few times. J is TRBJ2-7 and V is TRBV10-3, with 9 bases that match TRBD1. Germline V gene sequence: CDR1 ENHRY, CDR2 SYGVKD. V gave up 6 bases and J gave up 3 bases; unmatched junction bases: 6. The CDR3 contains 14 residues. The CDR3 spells CAISTGQGHYEQYF. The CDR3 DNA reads TGTGCCATCAGCACAGGACAGGGGCACTACGAGCAGTACTTC.

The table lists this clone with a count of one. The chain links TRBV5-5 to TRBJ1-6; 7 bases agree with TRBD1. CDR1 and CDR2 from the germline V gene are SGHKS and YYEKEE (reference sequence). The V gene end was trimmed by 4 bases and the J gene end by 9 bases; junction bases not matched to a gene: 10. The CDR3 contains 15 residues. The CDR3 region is CASSRGQVLGSPLHF. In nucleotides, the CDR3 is TGTGCCAGCAGCAGAGGACAGGTTTTGGGTTCACCCCTCCACTTT.

In DNA, the CDR3 is TGTGCCAGCAGCTTCAGAGCGACAGGCGGGCTTCGATATGGCTACACCTTC. This sequence encodes CASSFRATGGLRYGYTF. The chain combines TRBV11-2 with TRBJ1-2; D might be TRBD1 (6 bases). Trimming cost V 3 bases and J 5 bases, with 22 bases left between them. The CDR3 loop spans 17 amino acids. Looked up from germline, CDR1 is SGHAT and CDR2 is FQNNGV.

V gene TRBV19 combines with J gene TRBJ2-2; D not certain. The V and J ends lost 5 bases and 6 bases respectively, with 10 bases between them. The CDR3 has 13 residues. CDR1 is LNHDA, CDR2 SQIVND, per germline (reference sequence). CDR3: CASSHGFAGELFF. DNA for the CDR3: TGTGCCAGTAGTCACGGGTTCGCCGGGGAGCTGTTTTTT. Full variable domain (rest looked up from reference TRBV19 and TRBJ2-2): DGGITQSPKYLFRKEGQNVTLSCEQNLNHDAMYWYRQDPGQGLRLIYYSQIVNDFQKGDIAEGYSVSREKKESFPLTVTSAQKNPTAFYLCASSHGFAGELFFGEGSRLTVL.

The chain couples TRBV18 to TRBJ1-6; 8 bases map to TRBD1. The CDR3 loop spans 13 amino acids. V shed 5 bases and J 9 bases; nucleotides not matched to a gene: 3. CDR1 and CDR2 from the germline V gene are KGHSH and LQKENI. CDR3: CASSDDRGSPLHF. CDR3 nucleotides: TGTGCCAGCTCAGATGACAGGGGTTCACCCCTCCACTTT.

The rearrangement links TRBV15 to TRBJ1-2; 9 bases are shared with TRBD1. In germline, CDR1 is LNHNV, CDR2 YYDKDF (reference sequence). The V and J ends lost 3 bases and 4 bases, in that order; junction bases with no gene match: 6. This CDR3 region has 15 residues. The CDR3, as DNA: TGTGCCACCAGCAGTCACCGGGACAGGGTCTATGGCTACACCTTC. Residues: CATSSHRDRVYGYTF. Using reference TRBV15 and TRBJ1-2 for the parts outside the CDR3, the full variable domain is DAMVIQNPRYQVTQFGKPVTLSCSQTLNHNVMYWYQQKSSQAPKLLFHYYDKDFNNEADTPDNFQSRRPNTSFCFLDIRSPGLGDTAMYLCATSSHRDRVYGYTFGSGTRLTVV.

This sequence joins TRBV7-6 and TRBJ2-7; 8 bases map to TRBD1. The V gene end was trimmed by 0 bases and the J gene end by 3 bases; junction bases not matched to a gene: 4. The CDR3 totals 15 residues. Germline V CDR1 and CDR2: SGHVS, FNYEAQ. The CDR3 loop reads CASSLAGQEGYEQYF. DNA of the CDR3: TGTGCCAGCAGCTTAGCGGGACAGGAAGGCTACGAGCAGTACTTC. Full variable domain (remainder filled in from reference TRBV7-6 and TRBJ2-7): GAGVSQSPRYKVTKRGQDVALRCDPISGHVSLYWYRQALGQGPEFLTYFNYEAQQDKSGLPNDRFSAERPEGSISTLTIQRTEQRDSAMYRCASSLAGQEGYEQYFGPGTRLTVT.

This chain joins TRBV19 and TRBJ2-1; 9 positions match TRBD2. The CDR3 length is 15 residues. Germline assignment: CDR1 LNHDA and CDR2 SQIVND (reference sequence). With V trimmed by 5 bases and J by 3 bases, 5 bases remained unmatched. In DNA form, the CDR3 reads TGTGCCAGTAGTGAACAGACTAGCGGCTACAATGAGCAGTTCTTC. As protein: CASSEQTSGYNEQFF.

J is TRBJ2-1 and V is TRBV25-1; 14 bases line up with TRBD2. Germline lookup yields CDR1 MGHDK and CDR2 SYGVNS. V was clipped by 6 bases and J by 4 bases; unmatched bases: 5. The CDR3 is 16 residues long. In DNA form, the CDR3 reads TGTGCCAGCAGAGGACTAGCGGGGGGCAAATACAATGAGCAGTTCTTC. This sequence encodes CASRGLAGGKYNEQFF.

CDR3 nucleotide sequence: TGTGCCAGCAGCGGACTAACAGGAGCCAAAAACATTCAGTACTTC. Amino acids: CASSGLTGAKNIQYF. The rearrangement joins TRBV7-2 to TRBJ2-4, with D possibly TRBD2 on 6 matching bases. Trimming left V 5 bases short and J 0 bases short, with 11 bases between. The CDR3 has 15 amino acids. Germline CDR1 SGHTA, CDR2 FQGNSA.

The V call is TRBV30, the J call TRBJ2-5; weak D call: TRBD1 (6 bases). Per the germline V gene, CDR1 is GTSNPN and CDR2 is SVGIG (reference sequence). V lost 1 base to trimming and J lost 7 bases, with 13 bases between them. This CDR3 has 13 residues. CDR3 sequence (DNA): TGTGCCTGGAGTGGGACAGACAAGATGACCCAGTACTTC. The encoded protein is CAWSGTDKMTQYF.

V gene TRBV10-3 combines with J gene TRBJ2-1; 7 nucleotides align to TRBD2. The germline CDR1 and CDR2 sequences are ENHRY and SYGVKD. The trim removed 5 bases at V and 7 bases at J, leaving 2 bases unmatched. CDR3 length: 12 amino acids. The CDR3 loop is CAISYGGNEQFF. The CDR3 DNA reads TGTGCCATCAGTTACGGGGGGAATGAGCAGTTCTTC.

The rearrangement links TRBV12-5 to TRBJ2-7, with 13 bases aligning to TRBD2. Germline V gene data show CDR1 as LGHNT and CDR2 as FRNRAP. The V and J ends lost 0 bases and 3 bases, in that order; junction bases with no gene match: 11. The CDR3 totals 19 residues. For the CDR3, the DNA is TGTGCTAGTGGTTTGGTAGTGAATAGGGGACTAGCGGGGAACTACGAGCAGTACTTC. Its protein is CASGLVVNRGLAGNYEQYF.

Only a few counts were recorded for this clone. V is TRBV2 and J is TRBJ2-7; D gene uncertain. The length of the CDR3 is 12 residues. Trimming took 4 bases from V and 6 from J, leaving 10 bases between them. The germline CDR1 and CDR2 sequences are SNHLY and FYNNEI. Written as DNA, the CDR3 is TGTGCCAGCAGTGGAGAGCGAGGCGAGCAGTACTTC. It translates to CASSGERGEQYF.